The clone carrying this T cell receptor beta chain appeared many times. Its specificity is not known. The data belong to a study of CD8+ T cells in alopecia areata. Overall study context: A regimen of oral tofacitinib, 5 to 10 mg twice daily, was given to treated patients.

Treatment described: oral pan-JAK inhibitor, 5-10 mg twice daily. Obtained from alopecia areata patients were lesional scalp punch biopsies along with peripheral blood. Whole-study findings and limits: Persistence of many expanded lesional clones was seen in scalp and blood during tofacitinib.

Once RNA had been extracted, it was reverse transcribed into cDNA to act as the sequencing template. Repertoires were generated with immunoSEQ multiplex PCR, while TCRdb's copy carries only in-frame clones and drops some. The table shows about 200,000 clones, with less than 45% occurring only once. CDR3 length: 13 amino acids. V was cut by 2 bases and J by 6 bases, with 10 bases left in between. CDR1 is SQVTM and CDR2 is ANQGSEA in the germline V gene. The rearrangement links TRBV29-1 to TRBJ2-2, with TRBD2 as a possible D gene (5 bases). The sequence came from a human donor with alopecia areata. This specimen consisted of CD4+ T cells sorted from blood, obtained at roughly week 30, from a patient treated with tofacitinib. The CDR3 loop is CSVEKTIAGELFF. The CDR3 region has the DNA TGCAGCGTTGAAAAGACTATTGCCGGGGAGCTGTTTTTT.